These 2 T cell receptor beta chains were all obtained from the same sample, sequenced in a study of cytomegalovirus exposure and HLA in healthy donors. Researchers ran the PCR with 60 Vbeta and 13 Jbeta primers. Method: immunoSEQ multiplex PCR; TCRdb's copy keeps in-frame clones and lacks some. The sample has approximately 99,000 clones, about 79% seen once. Sequencing used PBMCs. The receptor source for this set is a male donor in good health and CMV-seropositive.

The genes are TRBV6-1 and TRBJ1-2; tentatively, D is TRBD1 (5 bases). The CDR3 loop spans 14 amino acids. Between the trimmed V and J ends, which lost 1 base and 4 bases, there was a span of 10 bases. The germline CDR1 and CDR2 sequences are MNHNS and SASEGT. The CDR3 loop reads CASSEEGEGYGYTF. DNA of the CDR3: TGTGCCAGCAGTGAAGAAGGGGAGGGCTATGGCTACACCTTC.

The V call is TRBV7-2, the J call TRBJ1-2; no reliable D call. V shed 0 bases and J shed 4 bases, with 12 bases lying between them. The CDR3 extends over 15 amino acids. Germline-derived CDR1 and CDR2 are SGHTA and FQGNSA. The DNA for the CDR3 is TGTGCCAGCAGCTTAGCTCCGGGAACATCCTATGGCTACACCTTC. This gives the protein CASSLAPGTSYGYTF.